This record looks at one TCR beta chain sequence and its context. These data originate in a study of shared clonotypes between healthy human individuals. Data came from immunoSEQ multiplex PCR; TCRdb stores just in-frame clones and leaves some out. This table has 1,400,000 or so clones, just under 99% appearing once. V was trimmed by 6 bases and J by 0 bases, leaving 12 bases between them. Germline-derived CDR1 and CDR2 are MNHEY and SVGAGI. The CDR3 contains 15 residues. Specimen: naive CD4+ T cells sorted from blood. As for subset: CD45RA+ positively selected. This chain links TRBV6-5 with TRBJ1-3; D uncertain. The receptor's source is a man aged 25 to 40 in good health. CDR3 amino acids: CASRPDSGSGNTIYF. CDR3 DNA: TGTGCCAGCAGACCGGACTCAGGCTCTGGAAACACCATATATTTT.